This T cell receptor (beta chain) appears in the sequencing data of a study of Ad26.COV2.S vaccination and SARS-CoV-2 variants. As to treatment: 15 to 20 received Ad26.COV2.S at low or high dose, single or two shots; about 5 received placebo; per-sample allocation not given. Material that was analyzed had been drawn on day 63 after the first vaccine or placebo injection. V dropped 4 bases and J dropped 7 bases, with 17 bases sitting between them. Germline V gene sequence: CDR1 SGHRS, CDR2 YFSETQ. CDR3 size: 14 residues. Some clones are missing from TCRdb's copy, which holds only in-frame ones; the method was immunoSEQ multiplex PCR. The table includes more than 400,000 clones, about nine tenths detected once.

This receptor was identified in a person between 18 and 65 years old who received the Ad26.COV2.S COVID-19 vaccine or a placebo. The sample here was peripheral blood, taken in a trial of Ad26.COV2.S vaccine versus placebo. The chain employs TRBV5-1 and TRBJ1-2, with D uncertain. CDR3 loop: CASSPDFGDIGYTF. The CDR3 coding sequence is TGCGCCAGCAGCCCCGATTTCGGGGATATTGGCTACACCTTC.